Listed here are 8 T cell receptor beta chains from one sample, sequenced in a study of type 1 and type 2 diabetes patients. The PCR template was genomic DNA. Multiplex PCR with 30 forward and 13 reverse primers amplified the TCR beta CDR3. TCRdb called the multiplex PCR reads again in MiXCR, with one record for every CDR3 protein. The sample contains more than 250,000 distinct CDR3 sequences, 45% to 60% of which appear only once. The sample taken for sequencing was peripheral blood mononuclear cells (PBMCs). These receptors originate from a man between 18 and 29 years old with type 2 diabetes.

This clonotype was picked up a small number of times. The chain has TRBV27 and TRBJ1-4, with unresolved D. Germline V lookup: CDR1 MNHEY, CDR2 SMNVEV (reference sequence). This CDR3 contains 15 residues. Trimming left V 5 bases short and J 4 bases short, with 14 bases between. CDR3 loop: CASSPLQSGNEKLFF. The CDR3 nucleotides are TGTGCCAGCAGTCCCCTACAGAGTGGTAATGAAAAACTGTTTTTT.

In DNA form, the CDR3 reads TGTGCCAGCAGCCCCGACGTCGCGGATAGCAATCAGCCCCAGCATTTT. Its translation is CASSPDVADSNQPQHF. The chain has TRBV7-8 and TRBJ1-5; D remains unclear. The germline gives CDR1 SGHVS, CDR2 FQNEAQ. V gave up 5 bases and J gave up 0 bases, with 14 bases separating them. The CDR3 has 16 residues.

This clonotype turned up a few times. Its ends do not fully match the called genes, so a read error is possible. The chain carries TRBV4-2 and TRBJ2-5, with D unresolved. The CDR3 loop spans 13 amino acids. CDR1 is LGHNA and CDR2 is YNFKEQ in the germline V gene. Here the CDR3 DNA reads TGTGCCAGCAGCCAAGTAATCCAAGAGGCCCAGTACTTC. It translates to CASSQVIQEAQYF.

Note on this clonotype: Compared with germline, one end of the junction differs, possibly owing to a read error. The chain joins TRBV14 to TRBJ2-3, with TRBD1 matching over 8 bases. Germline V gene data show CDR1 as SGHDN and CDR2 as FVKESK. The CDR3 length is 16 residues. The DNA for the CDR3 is TGTGCCAGCAGCAAGGCGTCAGGGGGCGGCACAGGTACGCAGTATTTT. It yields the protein CASSKASGGGTGTQYF.

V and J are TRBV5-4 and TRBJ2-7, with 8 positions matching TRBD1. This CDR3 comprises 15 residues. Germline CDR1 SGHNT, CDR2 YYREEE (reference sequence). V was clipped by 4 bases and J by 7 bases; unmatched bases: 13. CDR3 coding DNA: TGTGCCAGCAGCCGAGGAAACCACAGGGGGAGGGAGCAGTACTTC. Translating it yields CASSRGNHRGREQYF.

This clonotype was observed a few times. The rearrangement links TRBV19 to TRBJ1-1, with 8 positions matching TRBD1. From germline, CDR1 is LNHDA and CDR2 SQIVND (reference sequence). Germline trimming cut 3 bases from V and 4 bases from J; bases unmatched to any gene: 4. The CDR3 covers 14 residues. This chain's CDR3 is CASSMSGGFTEAFF. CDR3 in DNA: TGTGCCAGTAGTATGTCAGGGGGCTTCACTGAAGCTTTCTTT. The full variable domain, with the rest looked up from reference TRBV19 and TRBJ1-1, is DGGITQSPKYLFRKEGQNVTLSCEQNLNHDAMYWYRQDPGQGLRLIYYSQIVNDFQKGDIAEGYSVSREKKESFPLTVTSAQKNPTAFYLCASSMSGGFTEAFFGQGTRLTVV.

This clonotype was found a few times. The CDR3 protein is CSAEDYNEQFF. The CDR3 nucleotides are TGCAGTGCGGAGGACTACAATGAGCAGTTCTTC. The V call is TRBV20-1, the J call TRBJ2-1, with a possible D match to TRBD2 (5 bases). The ends were cut back, 6 bases at V and 3 bases at J, with 6 bases in the middle. The CDR3 spans 11 residues. The germline V gene encodes CDR1 DFQATT and CDR2 SNEGSKA (reference sequence).

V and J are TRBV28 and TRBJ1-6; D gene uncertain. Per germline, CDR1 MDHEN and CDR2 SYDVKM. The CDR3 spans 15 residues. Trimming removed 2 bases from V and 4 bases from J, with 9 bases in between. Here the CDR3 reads CASSLRVSYNSPLHF. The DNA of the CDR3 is TGTGCCAGCAGTTTAAGAGTATCTTATAATTCACCCCTCCACTTT.